A single sample gave rise to the 16 T cell receptor beta chains below, sequenced in a study of spatial heterogeneity in lung cancer. A single record per CDR3 protein comes from TCRdb applying MiXCR to the 5' RACE reads. In the table there are 7,000 to 8,000 distinct CDR3 sequences, 7% of which are singletons. Regarding time point: sample taken at primary tumor resection. No cell sorting; template was whole RNA from tumor, lung tissue or PBMC. This specimen consisted of PBMCs, obtained at surgery. These TCRs come from a male donor with early-stage non-small cell lung cancer.

This clonotype has at least ten counts. The library was prepared for alpha chains; this beta chain is a stray read, so its frequency means little. The chain couples TRBV2 to TRBJ1-4, with a tentative D call TRBD1 (5 bases). This CDR3 is 14 amino acids long. CDR1 and CDR2 from the germline V gene are SNHLY and FYNNEI. V shed 5 bases and J shed 7 bases, with 14 bases lying between them. CDR3 coding DNA: TGTGCCAGCAGTCAGGACACGAGTCCTGAAAAACTGTTTTTT. The encoded protein is CASSQDTSPEKLFF.

This clonotype has ten or more counts. This beta chain represents an off-target read in a library built for alpha chains; its size is of limited meaning. The rearrangement joins TRBV24-1 to TRBJ2-7; D perhaps matches TRBD2 (6 bases). The CDR3 has 17 amino acids. Germline V lookup: CDR1 KGHDR, CDR2 SFDVKD. Trimming removed 3 bases at V and 0 bases at J, with 17 bases between. In nucleotides, the CDR3 is TGTGCCACCAGTGATCGTGGACCCTTGGAGGGCTCCTACGAGCAGTACGTC. It is translated as CATSDRGPLEGSYEQYV.

This clonotype was picked up many times. The size of this beta chain means little, since it is a stray read in a library made for alpha chains. The CDR3 sequence is CASSVGTGGYEQYF. The CDR3 DNA reads TGTGCCAGCAGCGTAGGGACAGGCGGCTACGAGCAGTACTTC. This chain joins TRBV7-2 and TRBJ2-7, with TRBD1 matching over 8 bases. Per the germline V gene, CDR1 is SGHTA and CDR2 is FQGNSA. The CDR3 has 14 residues. Germline trimming cut 5 bases from V and 3 bases from J; bases unmatched to any gene: 6. Together with reference TRBV7-2 and TRBJ2-7, the CDR3 gives the full variable domain: GAGVSQSPSNKVTEKGKDVELRCDPISGHTALYWYRQSLGQGLEFLIYFQGNSAPDKSGLPSDRFSAERTGGSVSTLTIQRTQQEDSAVYLCASSVGTGGYEQYFGPGTRLTVT.

This clonotype occurred many times. This beta chain appears as a stray read in a library generated for alpha chains; its size is not informative. The chain combines TRBV7-2 with TRBJ2-7; 7 bases match TRBD2. Germline trimming cut 3 bases from V and 3 bases from J; bases unmatched to any gene: 2. Germline values: CDR1 SGHTA, CDR2 FQGNSA. This CDR3 is 13 amino acids long. As DNA, the CDR3 is TGTGCCAGCAGCTTTGGCGGGGGCTACGAGCAGTACTTC. This encodes CASSFGGGYEQYF.

In its sample, this clonotype was seen a few times. The library was prepared for alpha chains; this beta chain is a stray read, so its frequency means little. The rearrangement links TRBV12-3 or TRBV12-4 to TRBJ2-7; 7 nucleotides match TRBD1. The CDR3 is 15 amino acids. J gave up 3 bases and V 4 bases, and 9 bases lay outside the gene matches. The CDR3 sequence is CASSSGGAGIYEQYV. CDR3 nucleotide sequence: TGTGCCAGCAGTTCAGGGGGAGCAGGGATCTACGAGCAGTACGTC.

This clonotype was picked up many times. The size of this beta chain means little, since it is a stray read in a library made for alpha chains. The rearrangement links TRBV7-8 to TRBJ1-1; TRBD1 might be the D (6 bases). The CDR3 has 16 amino acids. Germline V gene sequence: CDR1 SGHVS, CDR2 FQNEAQ. Trimming cost V 1 base and J 0 bases, with 12 bases left between them. CDR3: CASSLGAQGMNTEAFF. DNA for the CDR3: TGTGCCAGCAGCTTAGGAGCTCAGGGGATGAACACTGAAGCTTTCTTT.

This clonotype was recorded many times. Being off target in a library aimed at alpha chains, this beta chain has a size of little meaning. The chain combines TRBV20-1 with TRBJ2-3, with TRBD2 as a possible D gene (6 bases). The CDR3 contains 16 residues. Germline V gene lookup returns CDR1 DFQATT and CDR2 SNEGSKA (reference sequence). V was cut by 1 base and J by 0 bases, with 14 bases left in between. CDR3 DNA sequence: TGCAGTGCTAGAGCGCGGATAGCGGTTAGCACAGATACGCAGTATTTT. Protein: CSARARIAVSTDTQYF.

This clonotype was recorded many times. Within a library made for alpha chains, this beta chain is off target, and its count is uninformative. The V and J genes are TRBV18 and TRBJ2-7; TRBD2 matches at 11 bases. V lost 6 bases and J lost 2; bases outside the gene matches: 3. The CDR3 runs 14 residues. Germline loops: CDR1 KGHSH, CDR2 LQKENI. CDR3 sequence reads: CASSGTSGPYEQYV. As DNA, the CDR3 is TGTGCCAGCTCGGGGACTAGCGGCCCCTACGAGCAGTACGTC.

At least ten counts were recorded for this clonotype. Because the library targeted alpha chains, this beta chain is an off-target read whose size means little. The chain employs TRBV19 and TRBJ2-2; D is undetermined. The CDR3 length is 14 residues. CDR1 and CDR2 from the germline V gene are LNHDA and SQIVND (reference sequence). Between the trimmed V and J ends, which lost 6 bases and 1 base, there was a span of 9 bases. Here the CDR3 reads CASSKDRNTGELFF. CDR3 DNA: TGTGCCAGTAGCAAGGACCGGAACACCGGGGAGCTGTTTTTT.

In its sample, this clonotype was seen many times. Found in a library prepared for alpha chains, this beta chain is an off-target read, and its abundance has little meaning. The chain uses TRBV27 and TRBJ1-1, with D uncertain. The CDR3 is 14 residues long. CDR1 and CDR2 (germline): MNHEY, SMNVEV (reference sequence). Trimming pared 0 bases from V and 1 base from J, leaving 6 bases between. The CDR3 DNA reads as TGTGCCAGCAGTTTATCGAGATCGAACACTGAAGCTTTCTTT. Translated, it gives CASSLSRSNTEAFF.

This clonotype appeared many times. Found in a library prepared for alpha chains, this beta chain is an off-target read, and its abundance has little meaning. The chain couples TRBV5-6 to TRBJ2-3; the match to TRBD1 covers 7 bases. CDR3 length: 16 amino acids. Germline V gene lookup returns CDR1 SGHDT and CDR2 YYEEEE. V lost 4 bases and J lost 1; bases outside the gene matches: 9. The CDR3 protein is CASSLGQVWGTDTQYF. CDR3 DNA sequence: TGTGCCAGCAGCCTTGGACAGGTTTGGGGCACAGATACGCAGTATTTT.

This clonotype was observed many times. As an off-target read in a library built for alpha chains, this beta chain has a frequency of little significance. This sequence joins TRBV3-1 and TRBJ1-2; TRBD1 aligns across 9 bases. J was trimmed by 8 bases and V by 2 bases; bases with no gene match: 6. CDR1 is LGHDT and CDR2 is YNNKEL in the germline V gene (reference sequence). The CDR3 is 14 amino acids. CDR3 DNA: TGTGCCAGCAGCCAAATCCGGGACAGGGAAGGCTACACCTTC. Amino acid sequence: CASSQIRDREGYTF. Full variable domain (missing parts from reference TRBV3-1 and TRBJ1-2): DTAVSQTPKYLVTQMGNDKSIKCEQNLGHDTMYWYKQDSKKFLKIMFSYNNKELIINETVPNRFSPKSPDKAHLNLHINSLELGDSAVYFCASSQIRDREGYTFGSGTRLTVV.

This clonotype was detected ten times or more. The library was built for alpha chains, so this beta chain is an off-target read and its size means little. This chain uses TRBV4-2 with TRBJ2-7, with D unclear. V dropped 1 base and J dropped 0 bases, with 10 bases sitting between them. Looked up from germline, CDR1 is LGHNA and CDR2 is YNFKEQ. This CDR3 region has 15 residues. CDR3 in DNA: TGTGCCAGCAGCCAAGTTTCCGGAAGCTCCTACGAGCAGTACTTC. It translates to CASSQVSGSSYEQYF.

Ten or more counts support this clonotype. This beta chain was picked up by a library intended for alpha chains and is off target, so its count carries little meaning. V usage is TRBV6-6 and J usage is TRBJ2-7, with 7 bases that match TRBD1. Germline lookup yields CDR1 MNHNY and CDR2 SVGAGI (reference sequence). There are 13 residues in the CDR3. The V gene end was trimmed by 6 bases and the J gene end by 2 bases; junction bases not matched to a gene: 4. The CDR3 here is CASRKGQTYEQYF. CDR3 DNA sequence: TGTGCCAGCAGGAAGGGACAGACCTACGAGCAGTACTTC.

This clonotype was recorded many times. This beta chain slipped into a library made for alpha chains as a stray read, so its size is not meaningful. J is TRBJ2-5 and V is TRBV7-2, with D hard to call. The V end lost 1 base, the J end lost 6 bases, and 3 bases lay between the germline ends. Per germline, CDR1 SGHTA and CDR2 FQGNSA. CDR3 size: 11 residues. This chain's CDR3 is CASSLDQTQYF. In DNA, the CDR3 is TGTGCCAGCAGCTTAGACCAGACCCAGTACTTC.

This clonotype was seen repeatedly, ten times or more. The library was designed around alpha chains, so this beta chain is a stray read whose abundance carries little weight. The CDR3 nucleotides are TGTGCCAGCAGTTTTCAGTCGGACCATCTTAGCAATCAGCCCCAGCATTTT. The encoded protein is CASSFQSDHLSNQPQHF. V gene TRBV12-3 or TRBV12-4 combines with J gene TRBJ1-5; D ambiguous. V lost 3 bases and J 0 bases, leaving 15 bases between the germline ends. The CDR3 sequence is 17 residues long.